The clone carrying this T cell receptor (beta chain) turned up a few times. These data belong to a study of CD8+ T cells in alopecia areata. As the sequencing template, cDNA was produced by extracting RNA and reverse transcribing it. Repertoires were generated with immunoSEQ multiplex PCR, while TCRdb's copy carries only in-frame clones and drops some. The sample carries 120,000 to 150,000 clones, less than 75% recorded once. V lost 0 bases, J lost 4 bases, and 13 bases lay in between. The CDR3 loop spans 15 amino acids. From germline, CDR1 is SGHRS and CDR2 YFSETQ. This chain links TRBV5-1 with TRBJ1-2; D not certain. Sequencing input: CD8+ T cells sorted from blood. The sequence came from a human donor in good health. The CDR3 protein is CASSLDGQDFYGYTF. CDR3 nucleotides: TGCGCCAGCAGCTTGGATGGGCAGGACTTCTATGGCTACACCTTC.